A single sample gave rise to the 11 T cell receptor beta chains below, sequenced in a study of cytomegalovirus exposure and HLA in healthy donors. With 60 Vbeta and 13 Jbeta primers, the PCR was carried out. Only in-frame clones appear in the TCRdb table, and some are missing; sequencing was by immunoSEQ multiplex PCR. The table has approximately 210,000 clones, about 89% seen once. Sequencing used PBMCs. The receptor set was obtained from a man younger than 45 in good health and CMV-seronegative.

V and J are TRBV7-2 and TRBJ2-1; TRBD2 might be the D (5 bases). With 4 bases removed from V and 9 bases from J, the gap between germline ends came to 7 bases. Per the germline V gene, CDR1 is SGHTA and CDR2 is FQGNSA. The CDR3 loop spans 11 amino acids. The CDR3 here is CASSSLAEQFF. In DNA form, the CDR3 reads TGTGCCAGCAGCTCCCTAGCTGAGCAGTTCTTC.

The chain uses TRBV7-6 and TRBJ1-3; D may be TRBD1 (5 bases). Germline-derived CDR1 and CDR2 are SGHVS and FNYEAQ. Deletions cut 2 bases from V and 4 bases from J, with 15 bases between. This CDR3 has 16 amino acids. The CDR3 is CASSLITGVQGNTIYF. CDR3 bases: TGTGCCAGCAGCTTAATTACGGGGGTACAAGGAAACACCATATATTTT.

DNA of the CDR3: TGCGCCAGCAGCCAAGATGGCGAGGGTGACGAGCAGTACTTC. The encoded protein is CASSQDGEGDEQYF. V and J are TRBV4-1 and TRBJ2-7, with a weak D call TRBD2 (5 bases). V was trimmed by 0 bases and J by 5 bases, leaving 11 bases between them. The CDR3 is 14 residues long. CDR1 is MGHRA and CDR2 is YSYEKL in the germline V gene.

The CDR3 DNA is TGTGCCAGCAGTTTGGGACTGGGCGAGCAGTACTTC. Protein product: CASSLGLGEQYF. This rearrangement joins TRBV27 to TRBJ2-7, with a weak D call TRBD2 (6 bases). This CDR3 has 12 amino acids. Trimming stripped 3 bases from V and 6 bases from J, with 9 bases between. CDR1 and CDR2 (germline): MNHEY, SMNVEV (reference sequence).

V is TRBV15 and J is TRBJ2-1; 8 bases fit TRBD1. Trimming at V came to 1 base and at J to 7 bases, leaving 6 bases not matched to a gene. Germline lookup yields CDR1 LNHNV and CDR2 YYDKDF (reference sequence). The CDR3 contains 15 residues. CDR3 in DNA: TGTGCCACCAGCAGAGGGCAGGGGGCTCTTAATGAGCAGTTCTTC. It encodes CATSRGQGALNEQFF.

This clone was counted a few times. J is TRBJ2-5 and V is TRBV4-1; possible D gene TRBD2, 6 bases. Germline CDR1 is MGHRA and CDR2 is YSYEKL. The V gene lost 3 bases and the J gene lost 5 bases, with 16 bases spanning the gap. The CDR3 covers 15 residues. The CDR3: CASSQTGAEAETQYF. CDR3 sequence (DNA): TGCGCCAGCAGCCAGACGGGAGCTGAGGCGGAGACCCAGTACTTC.

The chain couples TRBV28 to TRBJ1-2, with TRBD1 matching 10 bases. Germline values: CDR1 MDHEN, CDR2 SYDVKM. This CDR3 has 16 residues. J gave up 4 bases and V 2 bases, and 7 bases lay outside the gene matches. The CDR3 DNA follows: TGTGCCAGCAGTTTACTGCGGACAGGGGGTCTCTATGGCTACACCTTC. This gives the protein CASSLLRTGGLYGYTF.

This clone was detected a few times. The J gene is TRBJ2-1, the V gene TRBV5-1; 8 bases line up with TRBD1. CDR3 length: 15 residues. Per the germline V gene, CDR1 is SGHRS and CDR2 is YFSETQ. V lost 4 bases and J lost 2; bases outside the gene matches: 5. CDR3 sequence: CASSTPQGAYNEQFF. The CDR3 DNA is TGCGCCAGCAGCACCCCACAGGGGGCCTACAATGAGCAGTTCTTC.

This clone occurred a few times. The sample holds other DNA sequences that translate to the same CDR3. The rearrangement links TRBV5-1 to TRBJ2-1, with 7 bases identical to TRBD1. This CDR3 region has 15 residues. V gave up 3 bases and J gave up 4 bases; unmatched junction bases: 7. CDR1 is SGHRS and CDR2 is YFSETQ in the germline V gene. The CDR3 sequence: CASSSGQVSYNEQFF. The CDR3 DNA is TGCGCCAGCAGCTCCGGACAGGTCTCATACAATGAGCAGTTCTTC.

To note about this clone: The identical CDR3 is also encoded by other nucleotide sequences in the sample. The chain employs TRBV29-1 and TRBJ1-5; possible D gene TRBD1, 6 bases. There are 12 residues in the CDR3. The germline V and J ends were trimmed by 6 bases and 4 bases, with 10 bases remaining between them. Looked up from germline, CDR1 is SQVTM and CDR2 is ANQGSEA. The CDR3 sequence: CSVTTGNQPQHF. CDR3 bases: TGCAGCGTGACCACAGGGAATCAGCCCCAGCATTTT.

The J gene is TRBJ2-3, the V gene TRBV6-1, with 8 bases lining up with TRBD1. V gave up 6 bases and J gave up 2 bases; unmatched junction bases: 7. Looked up from germline, CDR1 is MNHNS and CDR2 is SASEGT. This CDR3 is 15 amino acids long. CDR3 amino acids: CASSDPGQVTDTQYF. CDR3 DNA sequence: TGTGCCAGCAGCGACCCGGGACAGGTCACAGATACGCAGTATTTT.